One and the same sample provided the 21 T cell receptor delta chains below, sequenced in a study of γδ T cells in repeated Plasmodium falciparum infection. Gammadelta T cells were flow-sorted from PBMC into Vgamma9/Vdelta2+ and Vdelta2-negative populations for bulk analysis. TCRdb re-processed the multiplex PCR reads via CATT. The profile shows 90,000 or so delta-chain clones, more than 0.85% of them singletons. Sequences were obtained from gamma-delta T cells from blood. The receptors originated from a pool of human donors (malaria-infected and uninfected, not separated).

A note on this clone: A far larger clone is only one base removed, so a read error is likely. The chain uses TRDV1 and TRDJ1; D possibly corresponds to TRDD3 (5 bases). The J gene comes from matching the DNA to germline here; TCRdb lacks it. The V gene lost 2 bases and the J gene lost 1 base, with 17 bases spanning the gap. Germline loops: CDR1 TSWWSYY, CDR2 QGS. The CDR3 is 17 amino acids. This CDR3 reads CALGESGAGNLTDKLIF. CDR3 in DNA: TGTGCTCTTGGGGAATCGGGGGCGGGGAACCTCACCGATAAACTCATCTTT.

This clone was detected a few times. This DNA's translation and the protein TCRdb lists, from a much larger clone, do not match at residue 5, likely due to a read error; the protein shown is translated from the DNA. The CDR3 nucleotides are TGTGCCTGTGAGAATCTGGGGGAATCTGCAACCCACACCGATAAACTCATCTTT. It yields the protein CACENLGESATHTDKLIF. The chain combines TRDV2 with TRDJ1; 8 bases fit TRDD3. The J gene was not available in TCRdb and was assigned here by matching the DNA to germline segments. Germline CDR1 GEAIGNYY, CDR2 EKD. After removal of 4 bases from V and 0 bases from J, the junction contained 15 bases not matched to a gene. There are 18 residues in the CDR3.

As for this clone: TCRdb has a much larger clone's protein, which differs at residue 15 from the translation of this DNA, likely because of a read error; what is shown is the protein translated from the DNA. The V gene reported is TRDV1; the J gene is uncalled; the table gives TRDD3 as D, unverified against the DNA. The CDR3 is 17 residues long. From germline, CDR1 is TSWWSYY and CDR2 QGS. The CDR3 DNA is TGTGCTCTTGGGGAACGGCCTCCGGGGGATATAACCGATAAACCCATCTTT. It specifies CALGERPPGDITDKPIF.

The sample holds a few counts of this clone. This likely came from a read error, as a far larger clone is one base away. Additional DNA sequences in this sample encode the identical CDR3. This chain links TRDV1 with TRDJ1, with a possible D match to TRDD3 (6 bases). The J gene, not given by TCRdb, was assigned here from a germline match of the nucleotide sequence. The germline V gene encodes CDR1 TSWWSYY and CDR2 QGS. V dropped 1 base and J dropped 3 bases, with 27 bases sitting between them. This CDR3 contains 20 residues. The CDR3 loop reads CALGEQRGSPRWDKADKLIF. The CDR3 DNA reads TGTGCTCTTGGGGAACAAAGGGGCTCCCCGCGATGGGATAAAGCCGATAAACTCATCTTT.

This clone appeared a few times. TCRdb lists the protein of a much larger clone for this DNA, which differs at residue 5, so this is likely a read error; the protein given here is translated from the DNA itself. This chain joins TRDV1 and TRDJ1; D unresolved. V shed 3 bases and J shed 0 bases, with 14 bases lying between them. Looked up from germline, CDR1 is TSWWSYY and CDR2 is QGS. The CDR3 runs to 16 residues. As DNA, the CDR3 is TGTGCTCTTGGGGACCGCTCCGCTTTCCACACCGATAAACTCATCTTT. Protein: CALGDRSAFHTDKLIF.

This clone has at least ten counts. This sequence joins TRDV1 and TRDJ1; the D is unclear. CDR3 length equals 16 residues. Germline CDR1 reads TSWWSYY; CDR2 reads QGS. Trimming left V 2 bases short and J 3 bases short, with 16 bases between. The CDR3 reads CALGERLFSRSDKLIF. DNA for the CDR3: TGTGCTCTTGGGGAAAGGCTCTTCTCGAGGTCCGATAAACTCATCTTT.

This clone appeared many times. This chain connects TRDV2 to TRDJ1; D gene ambiguous. In germline, CDR1 is GEAIGNYY, CDR2 EKD. Trimming took 2 bases from V and 0 from J, leaving 18 bases between them. This CDR3 spans 17 amino acids. The CDR3 sequence: CACDSAVTPLYTDKLIF. CDR3 DNA sequence: TGTGCCTGTGACAGTGCGGTTACCCCCTTGTACACCGATAAACTCATCTTT.

This clone was seen at least ten times. TCRdb's protein for this DNA is that of a much larger clone and differs from the translation at residue 9, likely a read error; the protein shown is the DNA translation. V gene TRDV1 combines with J gene TRDJ3; possible D gene TRDD2, 5 bases. This CDR3 comprises 16 residues. The germline V gene has CDR1 TSWWSYY and CDR2 QGS. Between the trimmed V and J ends, which lost 9 bases and 5 bases, there was a span of 17 bases. The CDR3: CALNLRHTRDTRQMFF. CDR3 DNA sequence: TGTGCTCTAAACCTACGGCACACCCGGGACACCCGACAGATGTTTTTC.

Turning to this clone: TCRdb shows a much larger clone's protein in place of this DNA's translation, and the two differ at residue 4, likely through a read error; the protein shown is translated from the DNA. The rearrangement uses TRDV1 and TRDJ1; 8 positions match TRDD3. V trimming: 7 bases; J trimming: 5 bases; junction bases outside the gene matches: 9. The CDR3 is 14 amino acids. Per germline, CDR1 TSWWSYY and CDR2 QGS. The CDR3 sequence: CALEGLWGTDKLIF. The CDR3 coding sequence is TGTGCTCTTGAGGGACTCTGGGGGACTGATAAACTCATCTTT.

In the case of this clone: The protein given by TCRdb reflects a much larger clone and differs at residue 11 from this DNA's translation, likely from a read error; the protein shown is the DNA's translation. The chain carries TRDV1 and TRDJ1, with D perhaps assigned TRDD2 or TRDD3 (5 bases each). As TCRdb names no J gene, one was assigned here on the basis of a DNA match to germline. CDR1 is TSWWSYY and CDR2 is QGS in the germline V gene. The CDR3 consists of 21 residues. Trimming pared 0 bases from V and 0 bases from J, leaving 26 bases between. CDR3 nucleotide sequence: TGTGCTCTTGGGGAACTAGAGGAAGTGCCCACGCCCTACTGGTACACCGATAAACTCATCTTT. Protein product: CALGELEEVPTPYWYTDKLIF.

About this clone itself: TCRdb pairs this DNA with a much larger clone's protein that differs at residue 3, likely a read error; the protein shown was translated from the DNA. The chain has TRDV1 and TRDJ1; 12 nucleotides line up with TRDD3. The J gene, left out of TCRdb, was set here by checking the DNA against germline. The CDR3 consists of 22 residues. Looked up from germline, CDR1 is TSWWSYY and CDR2 is QGS. Written as DNA, the CDR3 is TGTGCTCCTGGGAAGATCCCCAAGGACAAAATTCTGGGGGATACGCGCACCGATAAACTCATCTTT. This encodes CAPGKIPKDKILGDTRTDKLIF.

The sample holds a few counts of this clone. A far larger clone lies a single base away; this is likely a read error. Other DNA variants within this sample encode the same CDR3. The V gene is TRDV1, the J gene TRDJ1; unclear D gene. CDR1 and CDR2 from the germline V gene are TSWWSYY and QGS. CDR3 size: 16 residues. CDR3 bases: TGTGCTCTTGGAGAACTACTCCCCCTTTACACCGATAAACTCATCTTT. Its protein product is CALGELLPLYTDKLIF.

This clone was detected a few times. This sequence is one base from a far larger clone and is likely a read error. Other DNA sequences in the same sample also yield this CDR3. This chain connects TRDV2 to TRDJ1; 7 bases are shared with TRDD3. Since TCRdb gives no J gene, matching the DNA to germline was used here to assign it. CDR1 is GEAIGNYY and CDR2 is EKD in the germline V gene. The CDR3 is 16 residues long. CDR3 DNA: TGTGCCTGTGACACGCGGTGGGGGACCTACACTGATAAACTCATCTTT. Its translation is CACDTRWGTYTDKLIF.

Note on this clone: It is likely a read error: a sequence one base away is far more abundant. In the same sample, other DNA sequences code for this CDR3. The V gene is TRDV1, the J gene TRDJ1; tentatively, D is TRDD2 or TRDD3 (6 bases each). Matching the DNA to germline supplied the J gene, which TCRdb does not give. Germline lookup yields CDR1 TSWWSYY and CDR2 QGS. The CDR3 is made up of 22 amino acids. The CDR3 coding sequence is TGTGCTCTTGGGGAACTAGTCTTATCCTACGCCTTGGGGGGCGCAAACACTGATAAACTCATCTTT. This encodes CALGELVLSYALGGANTDKLIF.

In its sample, this clone was seen a few times. A single base is all that separates this from a far larger clone, so a read error is likely. The V gene is TRDV1, but the J gene lacks a call; TRDD3, the table's D call, lacks a check against the DNA. The V gene's germline CDR1 is TSWWSYY and CDR2 QGS. The CDR3 has 21 residues. CDR3 bases: TGTGCTCTTGGGGATCTTTCCTACGGAAGGGGGACACCTTCGCGGACAGCACAACTTTTCTTT. Its translation: CALGDLSYGRGTPSRTAQLFF.

This clone has a handful of counts. TCRdb's listed protein matches a much larger clone and diverges from this DNA's translation at residue 12, likely through a read error; the protein shown comes from the DNA. The chain carries TRDV2 and TRDJ1; 12 nucleotides agree with TRDD3. The J gene comes from matching the DNA to germline here; TCRdb lacks it. Germline CDR1 reads GEAIGNYY; CDR2 reads EKD. V trimming: 0 bases; J trimming: 3 bases; junction bases outside the gene matches: 7. The CDR3 spans 17 residues. CDR3 nucleotide sequence: TGTGCCTGTGACACCGTAGGACTGGGGGATACAGCCGATAAACTCATCTTT. Translating gives CACDTVGLGDTADKLIF.

This clone showed up just a few times. A far more abundant clone sits one base away, making this likely a read error. This sample includes further DNA sequences coding for the same CDR3. The V gene is TRDV2, the J gene TRDJ1; 8 nucleotides match TRDD3. The J gene is not listed in TCRdb, so it was assigned here from a DNA match to germline. Germline lookup yields CDR1 GEAIGNYY and CDR2 EKD. The CDR3 has 19 amino acids. CDR3 sequence: CACDTGGWGYPSYTDKLIF. The CDR3 coding sequence is TGTGCCTGTGACACCGGGGGCTGGGGATACCCTTCGTACACTGATAAACTCATCTTT.

This clone was recorded many times. A far larger clone is one nucleotide away, so this likely arose from a read error. Other nucleotide sequences from this sample produce the same CDR3. The rearrangement links TRDV2 to TRDJ2, with 13 bases fitting TRDD3. The J gene is absent in TCRdb and was assigned here via DNA matching to germline. CDR3 length equals 19 residues. The junction had 8 bases not matched to a gene; V was cut back by 0 bases and J by 2 bases. CDR1 and CDR2 (germline): GEAIGNYY, EKD. The CDR3 reads CACDTVLGDTRALTAQLFF. The DNA of the CDR3 is TGTGCCTGTGACACCGTACTGGGGGATACGCGGGCCTTGACAGCACAACTCTTCTTT.

Comments on this clone: The TCRdb record carries a much larger clone's protein, which differs from this DNA's translation at residue 4; a read error is the likely cause, and the protein listed here is the DNA translation. The chain has TRDV1 and TRDJ1, with TRDD3 as a possible D gene (5 bases). Per the germline V gene, CDR1 is TSWWSYY and CDR2 is QGS. The CDR3 runs 15 residues. The CDR3 bases are TGTGCTCTTGAGGAACTTACCGGGGGTACCGATAAACTCATCTTT. This codes for CALEELTGGTDKLIF.

In its sample, this clone was seen many times. This clone may be a read error of a much larger clone one base away. The CDR3 is CALGERRLPTLTRGYTDKLIF. CDR3 nucleotides: TGTGCTCTTGGGGAACGTCGCCTTCCTACCCTTACTAGGGGATACACCGATAAACTCATCTTT. The chain uses TRDV1 and TRDJ1, with 9 positions matching TRDD2. TCRdb does not report a J gene; here it was assigned by matching the DNA to germline references. With V trimmed by 1 base and J by 0 bases, 18 bases remained unmatched. Germline assignment: CDR1 TSWWSYY and CDR2 QGS. There are 21 residues in the CDR3.

Worth noting for this clone: The amino acid sequence in TCRdb belongs to a much larger clone and departs from this DNA's translation at residue 18, likely a sequencing read error; the sequence shown is translated from the DNA. No J gene was assigned, while the V gene was called as TRDV2; TRDD3, the table's D call, was not compared with the DNA. Germline V gene lookup returns CDR1 GEAIGNYY and CDR2 EKD. The CDR3 length is 19 residues. DNA of the CDR3: TGTGCCTGTGACCGGAAGAGATTGTACTGGGGGTTGTACACCGATAAACTCACCTTT. This gives the protein CACDRKRLYWGLYTDKLTF.